The T cell receptor (beta chain) described here comes from a study of Graves' ophthalmopathy and Graves' hyperthyroidism. Findings of the study overall: A model built from 13 signatures distinguished ophthalmopathy from stable hyperthyroidism with 85% to 90% sensitivity and 81.08% specificity. Most thyroid clonotypes expanded beyond 0.001 frequency were also found in blood.

Concerning this clonotype itself: What it recognizes is unknown.

The V end was cut by 8 bases, the J end by 3 bases, with 17 bases between. The CDR3 is made up of 13 amino acids. The germline V gene encodes CDR1 SQVTM and CDR2 ANQGSEA. RNA transcripts yielded amplified TCR beta CDR3 regions. Scientists carried out first-round RT-PCR using HTBI primers and then a second-round multiplex PCR. TCRdb re-derived calls from the multiplex PCR reads in MiXCR, one entry per CDR3 protein. This sample has 660,000 or so distinct CDR3 sequences, with about 38% found just once. This sequence originates from an adult man with Graves' ophthalmopathy. The chain recombines TRBV29-1 with TRBJ2-7, with D uncertain. What was sequenced was peripheral blood. For the CDR3, the DNA is TGCAGCCCAGCGCCGGGCCCCATCTACGAGCAGTACTTC. Its protein product is CSPAPGPIYEQYF.